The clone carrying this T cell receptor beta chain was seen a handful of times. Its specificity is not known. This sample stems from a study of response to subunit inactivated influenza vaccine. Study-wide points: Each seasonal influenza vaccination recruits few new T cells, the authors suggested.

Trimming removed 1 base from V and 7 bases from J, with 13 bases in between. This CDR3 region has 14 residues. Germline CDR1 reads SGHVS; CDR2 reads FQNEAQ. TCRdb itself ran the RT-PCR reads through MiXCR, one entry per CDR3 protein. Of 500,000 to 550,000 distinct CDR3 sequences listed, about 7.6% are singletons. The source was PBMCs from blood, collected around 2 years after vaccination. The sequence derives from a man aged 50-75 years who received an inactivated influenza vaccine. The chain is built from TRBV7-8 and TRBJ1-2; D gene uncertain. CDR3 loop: CASSLDLGVGGYTF. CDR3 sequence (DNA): TGTGCCAGCAGCTTAGACCTGGGTGTGGGTGGCTACACCTTC.